A selection of T cell receptor beta chains follows, all from one sample in a study of shared clonotypes between healthy human individuals. TCRdb keeps only in-frame clones here, not all; method: immunoSEQ multiplex PCR. The data contain about 2 million clones, approximately 94% of them singletons. Sequences were obtained from naive CD8+ T cells sorted from blood. These receptors all come from a man between 18 and 29 years old in good health. Both conserved end residues are part of each CDR3. Fields, in order: CDR3 protein, D gene, V gene, J gene. D genes are given only for firm matches.

CDR3aa: CASSRDDSPLHF
d_gene: .
v_gene: TRBV9
j_gene: TRBJ1-6

CDR3aa: CASRIHQNNYNSPLHF
d_gene: .
v_gene: TRBV7-8
j_gene: TRBJ1-6

CDR3aa: CASSDFGRAGYEQYF
d_gene: .
v_gene: TRBV6-1
j_gene: TRBJ2-7

CDR3aa: CASSGEGDRVYGYTF
d_gene: TRBD1
v_gene: TRBV9
j_gene: TRBJ1-2

CDR3aa: CASSAVGTGYGYTF
d_gene: TRBD1
v_gene: TRBV4-1
j_gene: TRBJ1-2

CDR3aa: CASNSGDQPYEQYF
d_gene: .
v_gene: TRBV7-6
j_gene: TRBJ2-7

CDR3aa: CASSSAGLVLGGYTF
d_gene: .
v_gene: TRBV13
j_gene: TRBJ1-2

CDR3aa: CASSPGTGRNEQFF
d_gene: TRBD1
v_gene: TRBV5-6
j_gene: TRBJ2-1

CDR3aa: CASSSTVSGNTIYF
d_gene: .
v_gene: TRBV7-9
j_gene: TRBJ1-3

CDR3aa: CASSLGGDYGYTF
d_gene: .
v_gene: TRBV7-9
j_gene: TRBJ1-2

CDR3aa: CASSPQGLANKETQYF
d_gene: TRBD2
v_gene: TRBV5-6
j_gene: TRBJ2-5

CDR3aa: CASSLRGAGAEAFF
d_gene: .
v_gene: TRBV27
j_gene: TRBJ1-1

CDR3aa: CASSQVPDSRETQYF
d_gene: .
v_gene: TRBV4-2
j_gene: TRBJ2-5

CDR3aa: CASRYIFGGASGREDNEQFF
d_gene: TRBD2
v_gene: TRBV19
j_gene: TRBJ2-1

CDR3aa: CASSQENVRLNYEQYF
d_gene: .
v_gene: TRBV4-3
j_gene: TRBJ2-7

CDR3aa: CASSFRGRIYQETQYF
d_gene: TRBD1
v_gene: TRBV7-9
j_gene: TRBJ2-5

CDR3aa: CASSLRIGRGTGGFTEAFF
d_gene: TRBD1
v_gene: TRBV13
j_gene: TRBJ1-1

CDR3aa: CASSPGPSYEQYF
d_gene: .
v_gene: TRBV19
j_gene: TRBJ2-7

CDR3aa: CASSVVEGQPQHF
d_gene: .
v_gene: TRBV9
j_gene: TRBJ1-5

CDR3aa: CSVDDGGEYNEQFF
d_gene: TRBD2
v_gene: TRBV29-1
j_gene: TRBJ2-1

CDR3aa: CASGVWSLGQPQHF
d_gene: .
v_gene: TRBV12-5
j_gene: TRBJ1-5

CDR3aa: CASSYDHTGELFF
d_gene: .
v_gene: TRBV6-5
j_gene: TRBJ2-2

CDR3aa: CASSSSPMNYGYTF
d_gene: .
v_gene: TRBV7-9
j_gene: TRBJ1-2

CDR3aa: CASSSMRQGSNYGYTF
d_gene: .
v_gene: TRBV7-2
j_gene: TRBJ1-2

CDR3aa: CASSENLGQEDLAKNIQYF
d_gene: TRBD1
v_gene: TRBV2
j_gene: TRBJ2-4

CDR3aa: CASSGGDVKPYEQYF
d_gene: TRBD2
v_gene: TRBV11-2
j_gene: TRBJ2-7

CDR3aa: CASSYENQGYEQYF
d_gene: .
v_gene: TRBV6-5
j_gene: TRBJ2-7

CDR3aa: CASSLVAGSYNEQFF
d_gene: TRBD2
v_gene: TRBV7-3
j_gene: TRBJ2-1

CDR3aa: CASSYGHSYEQYF
d_gene: .
v_gene: TRBV6-5
j_gene: TRBJ2-7

CDR3aa: CASSFIQGSSYNEQFF
d_gene: TRBD1
v_gene: TRBV5-1
j_gene: TRBJ2-1

CDR3aa: CASSQLFEGGPMNTEAFF
d_gene: .
v_gene: TRBV4-3
j_gene: TRBJ1-1

CDR3aa: CASSPLTYVSSYNEQFF
d_gene: .
v_gene: TRBV18
j_gene: TRBJ2-1

CDR3aa: CASSQEGGIGHYGYTF
d_gene: .
v_gene: TRBV4-1
j_gene: TRBJ1-2

CDR3aa: CASSEGAYQPQHF
d_gene: TRBD1
v_gene: TRBV27
j_gene: TRBJ1-5

CDR3aa: CASSPEGGSNQPQHF
d_gene: .
v_gene: TRBV27
j_gene: TRBJ1-5

CDR3aa: CASSDSTSTDTQYF
d_gene: .
v_gene: TRBV7-9
j_gene: TRBJ2-3

CDR3aa: CASSLTGGNEKLFF
d_gene: TRBD1
v_gene: TRBV19
j_gene: TRBJ1-4

CDR3aa: CASSDQLAGSEETQYF
d_gene: .
v_gene: TRBV19
j_gene: TRBJ2-5

CDR3aa: CASSTDDRVEGETQYF
d_gene: TRBD1
v_gene: TRBV5-4
j_gene: TRBJ2-5

CDR3aa: CASSWGDEQFF
d_gene: .
v_gene: TRBV7-9
j_gene: TRBJ2-1

CDR3aa: CASSSSGSYEPYF
d_gene: TRBD2
v_gene: TRBV19
j_gene: TRBJ2-7

CDR3aa: CASSLKPATQYF
d_gene: .
v_gene: TRBV7-9
j_gene: TRBJ2-3

CDR3aa: CASSARLDAKDTQYF
d_gene: .
v_gene: TRBV7-9
j_gene: TRBJ2-3

CDR3aa: CASSLYSTGELFF
d_gene: .
v_gene: TRBV7-9
j_gene: TRBJ2-2

CDR3aa: CASSWAGGIREQYF
d_gene: TRBD2
v_gene: TRBV5-4
j_gene: TRBJ2-7